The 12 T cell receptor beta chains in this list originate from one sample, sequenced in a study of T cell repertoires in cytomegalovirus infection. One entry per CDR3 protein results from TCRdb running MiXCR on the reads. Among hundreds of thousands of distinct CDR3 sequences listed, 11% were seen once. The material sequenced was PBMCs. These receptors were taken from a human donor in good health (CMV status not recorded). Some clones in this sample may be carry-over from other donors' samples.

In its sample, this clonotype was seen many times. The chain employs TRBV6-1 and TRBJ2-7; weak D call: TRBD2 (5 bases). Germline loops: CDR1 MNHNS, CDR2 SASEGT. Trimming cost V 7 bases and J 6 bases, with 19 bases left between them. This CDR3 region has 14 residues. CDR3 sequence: CASMEDWSIGEQYF. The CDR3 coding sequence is TGTGCCAGCATGGAGGACTGGAGTATTGGCGAGCAGTACTTC.

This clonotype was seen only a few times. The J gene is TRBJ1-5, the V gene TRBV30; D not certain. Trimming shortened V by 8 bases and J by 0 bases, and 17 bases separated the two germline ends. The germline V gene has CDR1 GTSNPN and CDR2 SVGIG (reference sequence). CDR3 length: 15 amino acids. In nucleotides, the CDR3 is TGTGCCATGTCGGACCTTCAAACTAGCAATCAGCCCCAGCATTTT. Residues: CAMSDLQTSNQPQHF.

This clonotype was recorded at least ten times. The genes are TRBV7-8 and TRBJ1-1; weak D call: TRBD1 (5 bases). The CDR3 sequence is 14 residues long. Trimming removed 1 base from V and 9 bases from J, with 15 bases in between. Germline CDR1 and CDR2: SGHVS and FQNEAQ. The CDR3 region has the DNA TGTGCCAGCAGCTTAGGGGGGGAGGACCTTAAAGCTTTCTTT. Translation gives CASSLGGEDLKAFF. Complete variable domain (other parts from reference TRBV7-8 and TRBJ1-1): GAGVSQSPRYKVAKRGQDVALRCDPISGHVSLFWYQQALGQGPEFLTYFQNEAQLDKSGLPSDRFFAERPEGSVSTLKIQRTQQEDSAVYLCASSLGGEDLKAFFGQGTRLTVV.

The CDR3 region has the DNA TGTGCCAGTAGTATAGAGAGATCACCCCTCCACTTT. Amino acid sequence: CASSIERSPLHF. The chain combines TRBV19 with TRBJ1-6, with D uncertain. The CDR3 totals 12 residues. Germline values: CDR1 LNHDA, CDR2 SQIVND (reference sequence). Trimming removed 0 bases from V and 10 bases from J, with 4 bases in between.

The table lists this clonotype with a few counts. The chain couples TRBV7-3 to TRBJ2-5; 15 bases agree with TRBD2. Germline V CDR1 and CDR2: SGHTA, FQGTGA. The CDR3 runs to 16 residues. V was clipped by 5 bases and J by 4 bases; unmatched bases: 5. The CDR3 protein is CASSRGLAGGTETQYF. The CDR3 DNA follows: TGTGCCAGCAGCCGGGGACTAGCGGGAGGAACAGAGACCCAGTACTTC.

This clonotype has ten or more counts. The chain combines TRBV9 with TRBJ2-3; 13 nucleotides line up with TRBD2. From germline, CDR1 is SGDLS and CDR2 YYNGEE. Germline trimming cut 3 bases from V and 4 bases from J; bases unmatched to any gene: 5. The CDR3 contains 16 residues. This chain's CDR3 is CASSDRLAGGSDTQYF. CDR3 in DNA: TGTGCCAGCAGCGACAGACTAGCGGGGGGATCAGATACGCAGTATTTT.

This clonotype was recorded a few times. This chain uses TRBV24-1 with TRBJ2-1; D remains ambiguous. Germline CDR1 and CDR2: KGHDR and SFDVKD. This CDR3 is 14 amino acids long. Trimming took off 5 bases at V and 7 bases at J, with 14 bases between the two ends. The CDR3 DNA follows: TGTGCCACCAGTGCCACGGGTAAGGGAAATGAGCAGTTCTTC. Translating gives CATSATGKGNEQFF.

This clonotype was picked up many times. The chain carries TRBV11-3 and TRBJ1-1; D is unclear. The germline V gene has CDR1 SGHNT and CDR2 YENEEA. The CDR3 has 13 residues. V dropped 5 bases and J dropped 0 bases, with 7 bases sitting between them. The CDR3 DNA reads TGTGCCAGCAGCGCAGAGATGAACACTGAAGCTTTCTTT. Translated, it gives CASSAEMNTEAFF.

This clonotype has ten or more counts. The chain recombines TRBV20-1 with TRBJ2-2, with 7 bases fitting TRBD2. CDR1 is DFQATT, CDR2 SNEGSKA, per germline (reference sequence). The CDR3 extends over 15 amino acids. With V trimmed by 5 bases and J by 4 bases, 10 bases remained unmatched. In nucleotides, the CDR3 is TGCAGTGCTCGACCCGGGACTAACCCCACCGGGGAGCTGTTTTTT. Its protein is CSARPGTNPTGELFF.

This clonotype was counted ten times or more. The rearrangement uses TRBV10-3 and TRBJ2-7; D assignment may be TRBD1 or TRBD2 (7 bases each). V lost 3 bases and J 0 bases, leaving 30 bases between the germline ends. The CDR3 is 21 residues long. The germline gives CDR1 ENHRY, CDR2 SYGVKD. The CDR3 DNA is TGTGCCATCAGTGACCCTTGGGTCCAGGGGGGGAGAGAGGGAAGCTCCTACGAGCAGTACTTC. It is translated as CAISDPWVQGGREGSSYEQYF.

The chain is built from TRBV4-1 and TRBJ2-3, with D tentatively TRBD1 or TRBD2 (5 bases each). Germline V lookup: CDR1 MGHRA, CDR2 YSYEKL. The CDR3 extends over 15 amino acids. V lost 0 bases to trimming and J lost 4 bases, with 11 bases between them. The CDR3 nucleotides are TGCGCCAGCAGCCAAGATGGTCGGGGCGCAGATACGCAGTATTTT. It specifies CASSQDGRGADTQYF.

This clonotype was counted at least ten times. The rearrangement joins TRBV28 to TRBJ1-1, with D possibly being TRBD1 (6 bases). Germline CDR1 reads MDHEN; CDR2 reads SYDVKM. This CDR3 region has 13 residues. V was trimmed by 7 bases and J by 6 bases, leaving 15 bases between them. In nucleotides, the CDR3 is TGTGCCAGCAACAACTTAGGACAGTCTGAAGCTTTCTTT. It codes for CASNNLGQSEAFF.